The following is a T cell receptor (beta chain) sequence with its context. The antigen is not known. These data are taken from a study of human T cells and chemical hapten exposure. At the level of the study: Researchers reported sensitizing an approximately 2 cm by approximately 2 cm upper inner arm skin site with 2% DPC. The study patch tested 0.01% DPC on the upper back and read results at 6 days. Broader study findings: After DPC sensitization, TCRs above 1 in 1000 frequency showed no change.

The time point: pre-sensitization, week 0. Treatment indicated: therapeutic diphenylcyclopropenone sensitization with weekly scalp DPC. As handled by the study authors: There were a median of around 100,000 TCRs per sample, with a range from about 23,224 to 690,600. TCRdb re-derived calls from the RACE reads in MiXCR, one entry per CDR3 protein. These V and J calls derive from TCRdb rather than the authors' analysis. The sample carries about 260,000 distinct CDR3 sequences, about 9% recorded once. This CDR3 contains 18 residues. V shed 1 base, J shed 8 bases, and the junction held 13 bases outside the gene matches. From germline, CDR1 is SEHNR and CDR2 FQNEAQ (reference sequence).

The V and J genes are TRBV7-9 and TRBJ2-1; 11 bases are a match to TRBD2. The source is a woman aged 40 to 49 with alopecia areata. Some clones in this sample may be carry-over from other donors' samples. Sequencing was performed on whole blood, taken in connection with sensitization to the hapten diphenylcyclopropenone (DPC). In DNA, the CDR3 is TGTGCCAGCAGCTTAGTCTACAGAACTAGCGGGAGAAGAGATGAGCAGTTCTTC. Its protein is CASSLVYRTSGRRDEQFF.